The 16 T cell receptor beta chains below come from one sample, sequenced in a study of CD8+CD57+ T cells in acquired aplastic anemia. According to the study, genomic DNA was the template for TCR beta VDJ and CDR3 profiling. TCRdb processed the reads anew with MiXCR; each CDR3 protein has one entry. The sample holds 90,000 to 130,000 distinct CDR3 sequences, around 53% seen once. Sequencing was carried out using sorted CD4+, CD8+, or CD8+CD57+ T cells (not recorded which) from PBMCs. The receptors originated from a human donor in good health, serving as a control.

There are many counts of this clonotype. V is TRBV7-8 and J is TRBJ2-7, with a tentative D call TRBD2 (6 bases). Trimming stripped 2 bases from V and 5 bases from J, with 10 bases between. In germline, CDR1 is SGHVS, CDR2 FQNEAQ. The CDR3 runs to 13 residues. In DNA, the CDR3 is TGTGCCAGCAGCTTACCCGGGAGAGACGAGCAGTACTTC. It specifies CASSLPGRDEQYF.

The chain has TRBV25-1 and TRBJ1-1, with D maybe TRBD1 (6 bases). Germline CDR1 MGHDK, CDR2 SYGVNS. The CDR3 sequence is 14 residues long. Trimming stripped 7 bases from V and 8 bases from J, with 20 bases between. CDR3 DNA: TGTGCCAGCACCCAAAACCAGGGGTTACAGGAAGCTTTCTTT. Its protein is CASTQNQGLQEAFF.

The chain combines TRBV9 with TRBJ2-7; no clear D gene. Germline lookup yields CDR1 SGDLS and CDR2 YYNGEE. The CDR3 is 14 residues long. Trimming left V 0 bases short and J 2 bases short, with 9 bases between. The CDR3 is CASSVGRLTYEQYF. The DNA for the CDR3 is TGTGCCAGCAGCGTAGGTAGACTCACCTACGAGCAGTACTTC.

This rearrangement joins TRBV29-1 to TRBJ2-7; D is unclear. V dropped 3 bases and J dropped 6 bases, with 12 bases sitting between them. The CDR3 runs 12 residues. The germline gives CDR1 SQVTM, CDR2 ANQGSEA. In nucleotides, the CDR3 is TGCAGCGTTGAGGTGGTCGCGAGCGAGCAGTACTTC. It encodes CSVEVVASEQYF.

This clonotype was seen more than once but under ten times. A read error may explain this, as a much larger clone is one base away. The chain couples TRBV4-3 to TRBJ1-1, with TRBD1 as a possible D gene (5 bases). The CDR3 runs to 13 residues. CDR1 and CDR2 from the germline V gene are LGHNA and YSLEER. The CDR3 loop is CASSQAVAQERLF. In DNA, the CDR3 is TGCGCCAGCAGCCAAGCCGTAGCACAGGAGCGCCTCTTT.

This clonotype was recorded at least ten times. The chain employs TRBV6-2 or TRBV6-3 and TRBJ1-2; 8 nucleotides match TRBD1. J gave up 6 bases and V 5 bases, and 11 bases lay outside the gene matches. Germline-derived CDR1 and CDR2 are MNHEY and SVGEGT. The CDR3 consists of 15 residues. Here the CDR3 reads CASSSGTGGIHGYTF. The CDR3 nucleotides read TGTGCCAGCAGTAGTGGGACAGGTGGGATTCATGGCTACACCTTC.

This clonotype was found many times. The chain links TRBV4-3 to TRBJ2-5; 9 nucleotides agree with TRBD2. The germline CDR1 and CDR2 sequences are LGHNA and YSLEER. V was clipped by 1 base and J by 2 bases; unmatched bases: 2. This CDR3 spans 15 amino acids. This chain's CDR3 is CASSQAAGGQETQYF. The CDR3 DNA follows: TGCGCCAGCAGCCAAGCAGCGGGGGGACAAGAGACCCAGTACTTC.

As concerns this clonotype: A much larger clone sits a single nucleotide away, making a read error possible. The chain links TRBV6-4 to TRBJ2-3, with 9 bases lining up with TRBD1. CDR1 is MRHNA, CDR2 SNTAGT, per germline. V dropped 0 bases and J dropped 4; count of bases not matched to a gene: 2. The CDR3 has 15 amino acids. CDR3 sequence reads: CASSDSDRGPDTQYF. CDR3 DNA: TGTGCCAGCAGTGACTCGGACAGGGGCCCAGATACGCAGTATTTT.

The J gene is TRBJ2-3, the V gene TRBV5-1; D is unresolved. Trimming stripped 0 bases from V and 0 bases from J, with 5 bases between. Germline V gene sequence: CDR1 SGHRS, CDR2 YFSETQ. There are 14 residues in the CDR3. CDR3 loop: CASSLGLSTDTQYF. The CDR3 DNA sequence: TGCGCCAGCAGCTTGGGCTTGAGCACAGATACGCAGTATTTT.

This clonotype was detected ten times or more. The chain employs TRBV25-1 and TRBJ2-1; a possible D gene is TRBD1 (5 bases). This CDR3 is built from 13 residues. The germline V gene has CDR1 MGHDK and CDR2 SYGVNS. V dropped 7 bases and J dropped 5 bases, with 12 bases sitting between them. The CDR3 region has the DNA TGTGCCAGCACTCACATGGGGCACAATGAGCAGTTCTTC. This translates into CASTHMGHNEQFF. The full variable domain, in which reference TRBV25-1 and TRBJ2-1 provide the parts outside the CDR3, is EADIYQTPRYLVIGTGKKITLECSQTMGHDKMYWYQQDPGMELHLIHYSYGVNSTEKGDLSSESTVSRIRTEHFPLTLESARPSHTSQYLCASTHMGHNEQFFGPGTRLTVL.

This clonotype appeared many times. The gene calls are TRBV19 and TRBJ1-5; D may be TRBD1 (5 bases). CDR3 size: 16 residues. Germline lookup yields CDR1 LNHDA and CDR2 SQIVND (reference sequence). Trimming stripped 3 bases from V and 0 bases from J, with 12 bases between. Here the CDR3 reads CASSIGQGYSNQPQHF. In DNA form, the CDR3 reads TGTGCCAGTAGTATCGGTCAGGGCTATAGCAATCAGCCCCAGCATTTT. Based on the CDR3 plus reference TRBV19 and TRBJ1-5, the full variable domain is DGGITQSPKYLFRKEGQNVTLSCEQNLNHDAMYWYRQDPGQGLRLIYYSQIVNDFQKGDIAEGYSVSREKKESFPLTVTSAQKNPTAFYLCASSIGQGYSNQPQHFGDGTRLSIL.

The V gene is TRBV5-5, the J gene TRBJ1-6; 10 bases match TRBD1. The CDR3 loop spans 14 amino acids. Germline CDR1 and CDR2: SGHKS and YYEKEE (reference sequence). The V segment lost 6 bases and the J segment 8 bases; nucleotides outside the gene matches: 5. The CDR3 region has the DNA TGTGCCAGCAAAAAGGACAGGGGGGATTCACCCCTCCACTTT. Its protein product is CASKKDRGDSPLHF.

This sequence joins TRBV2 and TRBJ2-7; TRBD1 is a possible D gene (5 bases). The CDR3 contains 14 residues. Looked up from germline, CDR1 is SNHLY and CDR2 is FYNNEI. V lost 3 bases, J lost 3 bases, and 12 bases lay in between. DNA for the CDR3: TGTGCCAGCAGTGACCCCTCAGGGTACTACGAGCAGTACTTC. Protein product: CASSDPSGYYEQYF.

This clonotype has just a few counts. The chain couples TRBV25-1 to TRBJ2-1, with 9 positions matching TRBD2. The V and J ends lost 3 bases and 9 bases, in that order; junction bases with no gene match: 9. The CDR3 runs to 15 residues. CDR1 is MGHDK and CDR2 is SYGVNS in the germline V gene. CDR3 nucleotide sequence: TGTGCCAGCAGTGATTGGGTAGCGGGAGTCGGTGAGCAGTTCTTC. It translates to CASSDWVAGVGEQFF.

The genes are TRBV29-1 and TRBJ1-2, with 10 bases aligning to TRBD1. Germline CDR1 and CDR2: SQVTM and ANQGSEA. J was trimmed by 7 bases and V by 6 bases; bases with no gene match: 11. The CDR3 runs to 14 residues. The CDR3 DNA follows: TGCAGCGTGGGACAGGGGCAACGTGGTGGTGGCTACACCTTC. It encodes CSVGQGQRGGGYTF.

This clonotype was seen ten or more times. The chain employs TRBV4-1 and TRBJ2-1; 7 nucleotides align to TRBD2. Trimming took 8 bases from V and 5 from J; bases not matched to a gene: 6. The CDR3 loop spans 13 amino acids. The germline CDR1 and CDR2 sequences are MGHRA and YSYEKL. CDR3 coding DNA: TGCGCCAGCGCCTGGGCGGGGGACAATGAGCAGTTCTTC. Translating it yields CASAWAGDNEQFF.